The next 32 T cell receptor beta chains were all read from a single sample in a study of T cell changes during pregnancy in multiple sclerosis. The table came from immunoSEQ multiplex PCR; TCRdb's copy has only in-frame clones and leaves some out. The profile shows tens of thousands of clones, roughly 89% of them singletons. Sample: peripheral blood, taken in the third trimester of pregnancy. All receptors derive from a female donor in good health, enrolled as a control in a pregnancy study.

CDR3 residues: CASSPIGTGETQYF. The CDR3 DNA reads TGTGCCAGCAGCCCAATTGGGACAGGGGAGACCCAGTACTTC. The chain links TRBV7-3 to TRBJ2-5, with TRBD1 matching 9 bases. The CDR3 loop spans 14 amino acids. After removal of 5 bases from V and 5 bases from J, the junction contained 6 bases not matched to a gene. Per germline, CDR1 SGHTA and CDR2 FQGTGA.

This chain joins TRBV28 and TRBJ2-7; the match to TRBD1 covers 9 bases. CDR1 MDHEN and CDR2 SYDVKM come from the germline V gene. V was clipped by 5 bases and J by 7 bases; unmatched bases: 9. The CDR3 is made up of 14 amino acids. This CDR3 is CASSGRDREREQYF. CDR3 nucleotides: TGTGCCAGCAGTGGCAGGGACAGGGAGAGAGAGCAGTACTTC.

V and J are TRBV7-2 and TRBJ2-5; 10 bases are shared with TRBD1. Germline V CDR1 and CDR2: SGHTA, FQGNSA. This CDR3 is built from 14 residues. V shed 5 bases, J shed 4 bases, and the junction held 4 bases outside the gene matches. This chain's CDR3 is CASSRQGAGETQYF. CDR3 DNA sequence: TGTGCCAGCAGCCGACAGGGGGCCGGAGAGACCCAGTACTTC.

The chain has TRBV2 and TRBJ1-1; 7 positions agree with TRBD1. This CDR3 comprises 14 residues. Losses at the gene ends were 6 bases for V and 0 bases for J; bases not matched to a gene: 4. From germline, CDR1 is SNHLY and CDR2 FYNNEI. The CDR3 DNA reads TGTGCCAGCAGCAGGACAGGAGTGAACACTGAAGCTTTCTTT. The encoded protein is CASSRTGVNTEAFF.

The chain links TRBV5-1 to TRBJ2-7; TRBD2 matches at 7 bases. The CDR3 runs to 14 residues. The germline gives CDR1 SGHRS, CDR2 YFSETQ. V lost 4 bases, J lost 4 bases, and 8 bases stayed unmatched. The CDR3 DNA sequence: TGCGCCAGCAGCCTGCCTAGCGGTACTTACGAGCAGTACTTC. Its translation is CASSLPSGTYEQYF.

This clone was seen just once. This chain joins TRBV10-3 and TRBJ2-3; TRBD2 matches 11 bases. Germline CDR1 reads ENHRY; CDR2 reads SYGVKD. V gave up 0 bases and J gave up 3 bases; unmatched junction bases: 2. The CDR3 runs to 16 residues. In nucleotides, the CDR3 is TGTGCCATCAGTGAGTCGTTAGCGGGGGGGACAGATACGCAGTATTTT. Its protein is CAISESLAGGTDTQYF.

This chain connects TRBV14 to TRBJ2-7, with D possibly matching TRBD2 (5 bases). Deletions cut 1 base from V and 3 bases from J, with 22 bases between. The CDR3 spans 18 residues. Germline loops: CDR1 SGHDN, CDR2 FVKESK. The CDR3 sequence is CASSQVPTSSAEFYEQYF. Here the CDR3 DNA reads TGTGCCAGCAGCCAAGTCCCCACAAGTAGCGCAGAATTCTACGAGCAGTACTTC.

The rearrangement links TRBV19 to TRBJ1-1, with 9 positions matching TRBD1. With V trimmed by 4 bases and J by 6 bases, 6 bases remained unmatched. Per the germline V gene, CDR1 is LNHDA and CDR2 is SQIVND (reference sequence). The CDR3 covers 14 residues. The CDR3 bases are TGTGCCAGTAGTACGGACAGGGGAGGGTCTGAAGCTTTCTTT. This sequence encodes CASSTDRGGSEAFF.

This chain connects TRBV19 to TRBJ1-4; no reliable D call. Per germline, CDR1 LNHDA and CDR2 SQIVND (reference sequence). The length of the CDR3 is 13 residues. Trimming stripped 3 bases from V and 4 bases from J, with 6 bases between. In DNA form, the CDR3 reads TGTGCCAGTAGTATGAGGCTTAATGAAAAACTGTTTTTT. This sequence encodes CASSMRLNEKLFF.

On this clone: At one end, the junction sequence differs from germline, possibly due to a read error. The sample carries other DNA sequences with the same CDR3. The V gene is TRBV7-7, the J gene TRBJ1-1; D unresolved. CDR1 and CDR2 from the germline V gene are SSHAT and FNYEAQ (reference sequence). This CDR3 has 13 residues. CDR3: CASSLDRNTEAFF. CDR3 in DNA: TGTGCTAGCAGCTTAGATCGGAACACTGAAGCTTTCTTT.

The J gene is TRBJ1-3, the V gene TRBV5-1, with 9 bases matching TRBD1. There are 15 residues in the CDR3. Looked up from germline, CDR1 is SGHRS and CDR2 is YFSETQ. Trimming removed 1 base from V and 7 bases from J; junction bases left unmatched: 6. The CDR3 region has the DNA TGCGCCAGCAGCTTGTCCGGAGGACAGGGGAACACCATATATTTT. Its translation: CASSLSGGQGNTIYF.

This clone was seen just once. The chain has TRBV7-2 and TRBJ1-6; no firm D call. Germline assignment: CDR1 SGHTA and CDR2 FQGNSA. V lost 2 bases and J lost 7, with 12 bases in between. CDR3 length equals 15 residues. The CDR3 here is CASSLIGELNSPLHF. Written as DNA, the CDR3 is TGTGCCAGCAGCTTAATCGGGGAGTTAAATTCACCCCTCCACTTT.

The V call is TRBV25-1, the J call TRBJ2-4, with D tentatively TRBD2 (6 bases). The CDR3 extends over 14 amino acids. V gave up 2 bases and J gave up 11 bases, with 16 bases separating them. Germline lookup yields CDR1 MGHDK and CDR2 SYGVNS. This CDR3 reads CASSEQGYGRFQYF. The CDR3 DNA sequence: TGTGCCAGCAGTGAACAGGGTTATGGGAGGTTTCAGTACTTC.

The genes are TRBV30 and TRBJ2-7; D may be TRBD2 (5 bases). Trimming removed 2 bases from V and 6 bases from J, with 23 bases in between. The CDR3 spans 16 residues. In germline, CDR1 is GTSNPN, CDR2 SVGIG (reference sequence). Written as DNA, the CDR3 is TGTGCCTGGAGTCTACCGGACTCCGTCCCATTGTTCGAGCAGTACTTC. Its translation: CAWSLPDSVPLFEQYF.

This chain joins TRBV4-1 and TRBJ1-1; no clear D. The CDR3 contains 13 residues. Germline V gene lookup returns CDR1 MGHRA and CDR2 YSYEKL. Trimming shortened V by 4 bases and J by 8 bases, and 14 bases separated the two germline ends. The CDR3 loop reads CASSPEGIHEAFF. The CDR3, as DNA: TGCGCCAGCAGCCCCGAGGGCATTCACGAAGCTTTCTTT.

The chain employs TRBV6-1 and TRBJ2-5; TRBD1 matches at 7 bases. Germline trimming cut 6 bases from V and 5 bases from J; bases unmatched to any gene: 12. Germline V CDR1 and CDR2: MNHNS, SASEGT. The CDR3 spans 15 residues. In DNA form, the CDR3 reads TGTGCCAGCAGACCCGGGACAGCAGATAGGGAGACCCAGTACTTC. This translates into CASRPGTADRETQYF.

The chain is built from TRBV7-6 and TRBJ2-3, with D maybe TRBD2 (5 bases). Germline CDR1 reads SGHVS; CDR2 reads FNYEAQ. This CDR3 region has 14 residues. The ends were cut back, 5 bases at V and 8 bases at J, with 17 bases in the middle. In DNA form, the CDR3 reads TGTGCCAGCAGCCTATTGGGAGAAGACGGTACGCAGTATTTT. Translated: CASSLLGEDGTQYF.

The chain has TRBV7-8 and TRBJ1-6; TRBD1 matches at 8 bases. Germline V gives CDR1 SGHVS, CDR2 FQNEAQ. The length of the CDR3 is 14 residues. V shed 10 bases, J shed 7 bases, and the junction held 9 bases outside the gene matches. The CDR3 DNA reads as TGTGCCACCTACCCCGGGACAGGAAATTCACCCCTCCACTTT. Protein product: CATYPGTGNSPLHF.

The chain uses TRBV7-2 and TRBJ1-5; D is uncertain. This CDR3 spans 13 amino acids. V was cut by 5 bases and J by 8 bases, with 13 bases left in between. CDR1 and CDR2 from the germline V gene are SGHTA and FQGNSA. The CDR3 DNA sequence: TGTGCCAGCAGCCCTAGACTTCCGGAGCCCCAGCATTTT. It is translated as CASSPRLPEPQHF.

The chain couples TRBV29-1 to TRBJ2-7; a weak D match, TRBD2 (5 bases). Germline V lookup: CDR1 SQVTM, CDR2 ANQGSEA. There are 12 residues in the CDR3. V was pared by 4 bases and J by 4 bases, with 11 bases between. CDR3 amino acids: CSVGGEPYEQYF. DNA of the CDR3: TGCAGCGTTGGTGGGGAGCCTTACGAGCAGTACTTC.

V usage is TRBV28 and J usage is TRBJ1-5, with 7 bases aligning to TRBD1. From germline, CDR1 is MDHEN and CDR2 SYDVKM. CDR3 length: 14 residues. J gave up 1 base and V 7 bases, and 4 bases lay outside the gene matches. CDR3 in amino acids: CASTGGGSNQPQHF. In DNA form, the CDR3 reads TGTGCCAGCACGGGAGGGGGCAGCAATCAGCCCCAGCATTTT.

This clone has only one observation. The V gene is TRBV2, the J gene TRBJ1-2; TRBD1 is a possible D gene (6 bases). The ends were cut back, 6 bases at V and 4 bases at J, with 12 bases in the middle. This CDR3 has 13 residues. Germline V gene lookup returns CDR1 SNHLY and CDR2 FYNNEI. This CDR3 reads CASSPQGGYGYTF. The DNA of the CDR3 is TGTGCCAGCAGCCCTCAAGGGGGCTATGGCTACACCTTC.

The chain carries TRBV7-8 and TRBJ2-3, with 8 bases aligning to TRBD2. With 3 bases clipped from V and 5 bases from J, the junction kept 7 bases outside the gene matches. The CDR3 loop spans 15 amino acids. The V gene's germline CDR1 is SGHVS and CDR2 FQNEAQ. The CDR3 sequence: CASSFRRGAGDTQYF. CDR3 DNA sequence: TGTGCCAGCAGCTTTCGGCGGGGGGCGGGAGATACGCAGTATTTT.

As for this clone: Without the conserved terminal phenylalanine or tryptophan, this CDR3 likely stems from a read error. It is unclear where the CDR3 begins or ends on the DNA, so no DNA is shown, and the CDR3 is as TCRdb lists it. The chain carries TRBV7-9 and TRBJ1-2. CDR1 is SEHNR, CDR2 FQNEAQ, per germline (reference sequence). The CDR3 spans 11 residues, counting both ends. CDR3: CASSFLGLHFG.

The V and J genes are TRBV2 and TRBJ2-6; weak D call: TRBD1 (5 bases). The CDR3 has 14 amino acids. Trimming took off 9 bases at V and 1 base at J, with 10 bases between the two ends. Per germline, CDR1 SNHLY and CDR2 FYNNEI. CDR3 nucleotide sequence: TGTGCCAGTCTAGACAGTTCTGGGGCCAACGTCCTGACTTTC. It codes for CASLDSSGANVLTF.

The rearrangement uses TRBV11-2 and TRBJ1-2, with D possibly matching TRBD1 (6 bases). With 3 bases removed from V and 8 bases from J, the gap between germline ends came to 13 bases. The germline gives CDR1 SGHAT, CDR2 FQNNGV. This CDR3 spans 13 amino acids. The CDR3: CASSFQPGDGYTF. The DNA of the CDR3 is TGTGCCAGCAGCTTTCAGCCAGGGGACGGCTACACCTTC.

This chain joins TRBV18 and TRBJ2-2; TRBD1 might be the D (6 bases). Trimming took off 5 bases at V and 8 bases at J, with 12 bases between the two ends. The CDR3 has 13 residues. Germline lookup yields CDR1 KGHSH and CDR2 LQKENI. The CDR3 reads CASSLTGPGELFF. DNA for the CDR3: TGTGCCAGCTCATTGACAGGTCCAGGGGAGCTGTTTTTT.

CDR3 DNA: TGTGCCAGCAGCTTGGAGGGGCGGGGGGCCTCCTACGAGCAGTACTTC. It codes for CASSLEGRGASYEQYF. The rearrangement joins TRBV5-6 to TRBJ2-7; 8 bases line up with TRBD2. Germline CDR1 is SGHDT and CDR2 is YYEEEE. With 0 bases clipped from V and 0 bases from J, the junction kept 5 bases outside the gene matches. This CDR3 is built from 16 residues.

The J gene is TRBJ2-7, the V gene TRBV18, with 13 bases that match TRBD2. The CDR3 has 15 residues. J was trimmed by 5 bases and V by 6 bases; bases with no gene match: 7. The germline V gene has CDR1 KGHSH and CDR2 LQKENI. The CDR3 region is CASSLGTSGVDEQYF. The CDR3 region has the DNA TGTGCCAGCTCCCTCGGGACTAGCGGGGTAGACGAGCAGTACTTC.

This clone was seen just once. The chain is built from TRBV7-2 and TRBJ2-5; D unresolved. The CDR3 is 16 residues long. V lost 4 bases and J lost 3, with 18 bases in between. Germline V gives CDR1 SGHTA, CDR2 FQGNSA. The CDR3 bases are TGTGCCAGCAGCTATGGAAGACATTCGATTGAAGAGACCCAGTACTTC. Encoded protein: CASSYGRHSIEETQYF.

The chain couples TRBV5-1 to TRBJ1-1; D perhaps matches TRBD1 (6 bases). The CDR3 has 15 amino acids. Trimming shortened V by 0 bases and J by 1 base, and 10 bases separated the two germline ends. Looked up from germline, CDR1 is SGHRS and CDR2 is YFSETQ. The CDR3 DNA reads as TGCGCCAGCAGCTTGGACTGGGGGCGGAACACTGAAGCTTTCTTT. Protein sequence: CASSLDWGRNTEAFF.

The chain uses TRBV2 and TRBJ2-7, with D perhaps matching TRBD1 (6 bases). CDR3 length: 13 amino acids. Trimming cost V 7 bases and J 6 bases, with 16 bases left between them. Germline V gene data show CDR1 as SNHLY and CDR2 as FYNNEI. CDR3 nucleotide sequence: TGTGCCAGCACCCCTGGGACACCGGGCGAGCAGTACTTC. It is translated as CASTPGTPGEQYF. Variable domain in full (rest from reference TRBV2 and TRBJ2-7): EPEVTQTPSHQVTQMGQEVILRCVPISNHLYFYWYRQILGQKVEFLVSFYNNEISEKSEIFDDQFSVERPDGSNFTLKIRSTKLEDSAMYFCASTPGTPGEQYFGPGTRLTVT.